These 21 T cell receptor beta chains share one sample of origin, sequenced in a study of Ad26.COV2.S vaccination and SARS-CoV-2 variants. The method was immunoSEQ multiplex PCR; TCRdb's version includes in-frame clones alone and lacks a portion of them. The data show approximately 240,000 clones, roughly 88% seen once. Treatment denoted: 19 received Ad26.COV2.S at low or high dose, single or two shots; several received placebo; per-sample allocation not given. All samples were drawn on day 63, counting from the first vaccine or placebo injection. The sample was peripheral blood, taken in a trial of Ad26.COV2.S vaccine versus placebo. The receptor set was obtained from a person between 18 and 65 years old who received the Ad26.COV2.S COVID-19 vaccine or a placebo.

V gene TRBV11-2 combines with J gene TRBJ2-5; 9 nucleotides line up with TRBD1. This CDR3 region has 16 residues. CDR1 SGHAT and CDR2 FQNNGV come from the germline V gene. V dropped 4 bases and J dropped 2; count of bases not matched to a gene: 8. The CDR3 spells CASSSSGTGRQETQYF. CDR3 nucleotides: TGTGCCAGCAGCTCCAGCGGGACAGGGCGGCAAGAGACCCAGTACTTC.

The gene calls are TRBV9 and TRBJ2-2, with 11 bases lining up with TRBD2. The CDR3 is made up of 18 amino acids. The germline V gene has CDR1 SGDLS and CDR2 YYNGEE. Trimming removed 0 bases from V and 7 bases from J; junction bases left unmatched: 11. The CDR3 loop is CASSVAPLAGGPDGELFF. In DNA, the CDR3 is TGTGCCAGCAGCGTAGCTCCGTTAGCGGGGGGGCCTGACGGGGAGCTGTTTTTT.

The chain has TRBV7-2 and TRBJ1-1; D gene uncertain. The CDR3 is 12 residues long. CDR1 and CDR2 from the germline V gene are SGHTA and FQGNSA. Trimming shortened V by 5 bases and J by 1 base, and 5 bases separated the two germline ends. CDR3 region: CASSLQNTEAFF. CDR3 sequence (DNA): TGTGCCAGCAGCCTCCAGAACACTGAAGCTTTCTTT. Together with reference TRBV7-2 and TRBJ1-1, the CDR3 gives the full variable domain: GAGVSQSPSNKVTEKGKDVELRCDPISGHTALYWYRQSLGQGLEFLIYFQGNSAPDKSGLPSDRFSAERTGGSVSTLTIQRTQQEDSAVYLCASSLQNTEAFFGQGTRLTVV.

The CDR3 DNA follows: TGTGCCAGCAAAGACGGGGTAGGGGAGCAGTACTTC. Residues: CASKDGVGEQYF. The J gene is TRBJ2-7, the V gene TRBV6-5; maybe TRBD2 (5 bases). This CDR3 comprises 12 residues. CDR1 and CDR2 (germline): MNHEY, SVGAGI. Trimming took 7 bases from V and 7 from J, leaving 14 bases between them.

The chain couples TRBV5-6 to TRBJ1-2, with D hard to call. V dropped 0 bases and J dropped 2 bases, with 8 bases sitting between them. The CDR3 consists of 14 residues. Germline V lookup: CDR1 SGHDT, CDR2 YYEEEE. The CDR3 region is CASSLEGRNYGYTF. In DNA, the CDR3 is TGTGCCAGCAGCTTGGAGGGAAGAAACTATGGCTACACCTTC.

The chain carries TRBV7-9 and TRBJ1-2, with unresolved D. From germline, CDR1 is SEHNR and CDR2 FQNEAQ (reference sequence). The CDR3 extends over 12 amino acids. Trimming left V 2 bases short and J 5 bases short, with 6 bases between. As DNA, the CDR3 is TGTGCCAGCAGCTTACCTGGATATGGCTACACCTTC. Residues: CASSLPGYGYTF.

This clone appeared once. The rearrangement joins TRBV7-9 to TRBJ2-7, with TRBD2 as a possible D gene (6 bases). Germline CDR1 is SEHNR and CDR2 is FQNEAQ (reference sequence). CDR3 length equals 17 residues. V was clipped by 3 bases and J by 0 bases, with 18 bases between them. DNA of the CDR3: TGTGCCAGCAGCTTTCGGGGGATTGGACGGGGCTCCTACGAGCAGTACTTC. It translates to CASSFRGIGRGSYEQYF. The full variable domain, with the rest looked up from reference TRBV7-9 and TRBJ2-7, is DTGVSQNPRHKITKRGQNVTFRCDPISEHNRLYWYRQTLGQGPEFLTYFQNEAQLEKSRLLSDRFSAERPKGSFSTLEIQRTEQGDSAMYLCASSFRGIGRGSYEQYFGPGTRLTVT.

The chain combines TRBV5-8 with TRBJ2-5; 12 nucleotides line up with TRBD2. Trimming took 4 bases from V and 4 from J; bases not matched to a gene: 11. Germline CDR1 SGHTS, CDR2 YDEGEE. The CDR3 extends over 17 amino acids. The CDR3 is CASSRGLAGMQGETQYF. The CDR3 nucleotides are TGTGCCAGCAGCCGTGGACTAGCGGGAATGCAGGGAGAGACCCAGTACTTC. Combining the CDR3 with reference TRBV5-8 and TRBJ2-5 gives the whole variable domain EAGVTQSPTHLIKTRGQQATLRCSPISGHTSVYWYQQALGLGLQFLLWYDEGEERNRGNFPPRFSGRQFPNYSSELNVNALELEDSALYLCASSRGLAGMQGETQYFGPGTRLLVL.

The V call is TRBV11-2, the J call TRBJ1-3; TRBD1 might be the D (6 bases). The CDR3 has 15 residues. Germline V CDR1 and CDR2: SGHAT, FQNNGV. V was trimmed by 4 bases and J by 4 bases, leaving 14 bases between them. The CDR3 bases are TGTGCCAGCAGCTCTCTCAGGGGTCGAGGAAACACCATATATTTT. As protein: CASSSLRGRGNTIYF.

The chain couples TRBV2 to TRBJ2-2; TRBD2 might be the D (5 bases). The CDR3 extends over 18 amino acids. Trimming took off 6 bases at V and 0 bases at J, with 20 bases between the two ends. CDR1 and CDR2 (germline): SNHLY, FYNNEI. The CDR3 region has the DNA TGTGCCAGCAGCGCCCGGGGAAGAACTTCCGCGAACACCGGGGAGCTGTTTTTT. This gives the protein CASSARGRTSANTGELFF.

The chain combines TRBV5-1 with TRBJ2-2; D gene ambiguous. Germline-derived CDR1 and CDR2 are SGHRS and YFSETQ. V was trimmed by 2 bases and J by 4 bases, leaving 9 bases between them. The CDR3 has 14 residues. CDR3: CASSFSGPTGELFF. Written as DNA, the CDR3 is TGCGCCAGCAGCTTTTCTGGGCCCACCGGGGAGCTGTTTTTT. Variable domain in full (rest from reference TRBV5-1 and TRBJ2-2): KAGVTQTPRYLIKTRGQQVTLSCSPISGHRSVSWYQQTPGQGLQFLFEYFSETQRNKGNFPGRFSGRQFSNSRSEMNVSTLELGDSALYLCASSFSGPTGELFFGEGSRLTVL.

CDR3 nucleotide sequence: TGTGCCGCCACAGGGTTAGATACGCAGTATTTT. It specifies CAATGLDTQYF. The V gene is TRBV6-5, the J gene TRBJ2-3, with D possibly matching TRBD1 (6 bases). V gave up 11 bases and J gave up 5 bases, with 11 bases separating them. The CDR3 runs to 11 residues. CDR1 is MNHEY and CDR2 is SVGAGI in the germline V gene.

This clone was counted once. The chain has TRBV6-6 and TRBJ1-5; 7 nucleotides align to TRBD1. V lost 7 bases and J lost 2; bases outside the gene matches: 11. CDR1 and CDR2 from the germline V gene are MNHNY and SVGAGI (reference sequence). CDR3 length equals 16 residues. CDR3 protein: CASTPGTGARNQPQHF. CDR3 DNA sequence: TGTGCCAGCACCCCCGGCACAGGGGCCCGCAATCAGCCCCAGCATTTT.

The chain carries TRBV18 and TRBJ2-2; D is possibly TRBD1 (6 bases). Trimming left V 2 bases short and J 4 bases short, with 11 bases between. From germline, CDR1 is KGHSH and CDR2 LQKENI. CDR3 length: 15 residues. CDR3 coding DNA: TGTGCCAGCTCACCATTAACAGGGAGCACCGGGGAGCTGTTTTTT. Amino acids: CASSPLTGSTGELFF.

This chain uses TRBV9 with TRBJ2-2; 8 positions agree with TRBD1. The V segment lost 9 bases and the J segment 4 bases; nucleotides outside the gene matches: 8. The CDR3 consists of 14 residues. Germline values: CDR1 SGDLS, CDR2 YYNGEE. CDR3 sequence (DNA): TGTGCCACCCGCAGGGGGCTCGGCACCGGGGAGCTGTTTTTT. Protein: CATRRGLGTGELFF.

The sample holds a few counts of this clone. The same CDR3 can be traced to other DNA sequences in this sample. This chain uses TRBV6-4 with TRBJ2-1; 14 bases are a match to TRBD2. The V segment lost 3 bases and the J segment 5 bases; nucleotides outside the gene matches: 0. From germline, CDR1 is MRHNA and CDR2 SNTAGT. CDR3 size: 15 residues. This chain's CDR3 is CASSEGLAGDNEQFF. CDR3 sequence (DNA): TGTGCCAGCAGTGAGGGACTAGCGGGGGACAATGAGCAGTTCTTC.

The chain combines TRBV15 with TRBJ2-2; 9 bases are a match to TRBD2. CDR3 length: 15 residues. Germline V lookup: CDR1 LNHNV, CDR2 YYDKDF (reference sequence). J lost 4 bases, V lost 7 bases, and 7 bases had no gene match. This CDR3 reads CATKRGAPVTGELFF. CDR3 bases: TGTGCCACCAAGCGGGGGGCCCCCGTCACCGGGGAGCTGTTTTTT. The full variable domain, its missing parts supplied by reference TRBV15 and TRBJ2-2, is DAMVIQNPRYQVTQFGKPVTLSCSQTLNHNVMYWYQQKSSQAPKLLFHYYDKDFNNEADTPDNFQSRRPNTSFCFLDIRSPGLGDTAMYLCATKRGAPVTGELFFGEGSRLTVL.

V and J are TRBV4-3 and TRBJ1-3, with D hard to call. In germline, CDR1 is LGHNA, CDR2 YSLEER. The CDR3 is 16 amino acids. V was pared by 1 base and J by 0 bases, with 10 bases between. The CDR3 nucleotides are TGCGCCAGCAGCCAAGCCGCGTCCTTCTCTGGAAACACCATATATTTT. Residues: CASSQAASFSGNTIYF.

This rearrangement joins TRBV5-4 to TRBJ1-2; D is ambiguous. CDR3 length: 16 residues. V was clipped by 3 bases and J by 6 bases, with 21 bases between them. The germline gives CDR1 SGHNT, CDR2 YYREEE (reference sequence). CDR3 sequence (DNA): TGTGCCAGCAGCTCCTCGGCGGGGTTCCTCACCGATGGCTACACCTTC. This sequence encodes CASSSSAGFLTDGYTF.

The chain is built from TRBV28 and TRBJ1-1; 10 nucleotides line up with TRBD1. Germline lookup yields CDR1 MDHEN and CDR2 SYDVKM. V lost 6 bases, J lost 6 bases, and 7 bases stayed unmatched. The CDR3 contains 14 residues. CDR3 in amino acids: CASSPAGTGAEAFF. In nucleotides, the CDR3 is TGTGCCAGCAGCCCCGCCGGGACAGGGGCTGAAGCTTTCTTT. The full variable domain, with the rest looked up from reference TRBV28 and TRBJ1-1, is DVKVTQSSRYLVKRTGEKVFLECVQDMDHENMFWYRQDPGLGLRLIYFSYDVKMKEKGDIPEGYSVSREKKERFSLILESASTNQTSMYLCASSPAGTGAEAFFGQGTRLTVV.

The J gene is TRBJ2-7, the V gene TRBV13; TRBD2 agrees at 11 bases. The germline gives CDR1 PRHDT, CDR2 FYEKMQ (reference sequence). CDR3 length equals 14 residues. Trimming removed 3 bases from V and 4 bases from J; junction bases left unmatched: 2. The CDR3 DNA reads as TGTGCCAGCAGCTTGGGGACTAGCGGATACGAGCAGTACTTC. Its protein is CASSLGTSGYEQYF.